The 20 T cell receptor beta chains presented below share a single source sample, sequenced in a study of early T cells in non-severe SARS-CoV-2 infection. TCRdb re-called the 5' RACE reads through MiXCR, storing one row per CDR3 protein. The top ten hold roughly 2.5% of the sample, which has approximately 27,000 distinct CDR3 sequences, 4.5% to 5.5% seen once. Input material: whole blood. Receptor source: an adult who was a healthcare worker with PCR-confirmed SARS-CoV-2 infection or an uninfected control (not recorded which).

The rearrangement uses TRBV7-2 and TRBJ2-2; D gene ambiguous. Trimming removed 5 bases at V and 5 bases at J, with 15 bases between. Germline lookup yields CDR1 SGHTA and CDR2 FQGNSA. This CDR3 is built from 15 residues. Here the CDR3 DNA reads TGTGCCAGCAGCCGCCTTGTAGTGGTTACCGGGGAGCTGTTTTTT. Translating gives CASSRLVVVTGELFF.

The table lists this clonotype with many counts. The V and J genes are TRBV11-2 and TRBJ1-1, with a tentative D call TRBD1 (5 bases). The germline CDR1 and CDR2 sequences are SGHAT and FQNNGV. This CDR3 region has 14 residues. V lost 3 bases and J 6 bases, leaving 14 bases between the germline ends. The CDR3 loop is CASSFGTDLAEAFF. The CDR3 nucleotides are TGTGCCAGCAGCTTCGGGACCGACTTGGCTGAAGCTTTCTTT.

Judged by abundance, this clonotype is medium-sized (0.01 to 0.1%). The CDR3 DNA follows: TGCGCCAGCAGCTCGGGGACAGGGGGCGCGGACAATGAGCAGTTCTTC. It encodes CASSSGTGGADNEQFF. The chain uses TRBV5-1 and TRBJ2-1; TRBD1 matches at 12 bases. The CDR3 runs 16 residues. Per the germline V gene, CDR1 is SGHRS and CDR2 is YFSETQ. With 3 bases clipped from V and 5 bases from J, the junction kept 6 bases outside the gene matches.

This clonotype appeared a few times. In nucleotides, the CDR3 is TGTGCCAGCAGCCTATACGCCGGGACAGGGGGCGATGGCTACACCTTC. This gives the protein CASSLYAGTGGDGYTF. The chain links TRBV7-9 to TRBJ1-2; 12 bases align to TRBD1. The V gene end was trimmed by 5 bases and the J gene end by 6 bases; junction bases not matched to a gene: 10. Germline V gene data show CDR1 as SEHNR and CDR2 as FQNEAQ (reference sequence). This CDR3 comprises 16 residues.

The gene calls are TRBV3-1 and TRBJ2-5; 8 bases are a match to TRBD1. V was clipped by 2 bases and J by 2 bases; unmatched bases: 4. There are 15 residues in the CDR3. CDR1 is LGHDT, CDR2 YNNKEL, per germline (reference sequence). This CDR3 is CASSQSGTGQETQYF. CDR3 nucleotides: TGTGCCAGCAGCCAATCTGGGACAGGACAAGAGACCCAGTACTTC.

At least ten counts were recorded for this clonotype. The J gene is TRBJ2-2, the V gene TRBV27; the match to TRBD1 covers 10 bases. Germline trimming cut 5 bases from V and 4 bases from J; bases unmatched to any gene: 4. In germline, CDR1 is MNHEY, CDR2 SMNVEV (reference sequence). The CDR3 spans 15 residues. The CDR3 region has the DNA TGTGCCAGCAGTAGACAGGGGGCAGCCACCGGGGAGCTGTTTTTT. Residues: CASSRQGAATGELFF.

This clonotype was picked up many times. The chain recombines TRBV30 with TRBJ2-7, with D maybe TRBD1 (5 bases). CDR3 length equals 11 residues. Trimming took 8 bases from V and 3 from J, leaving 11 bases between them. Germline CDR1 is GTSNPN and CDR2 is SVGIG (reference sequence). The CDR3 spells CAHGDSYEQYF. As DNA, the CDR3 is TGTGCCCATGGTGACAGCTACGAGCAGTACTTC.

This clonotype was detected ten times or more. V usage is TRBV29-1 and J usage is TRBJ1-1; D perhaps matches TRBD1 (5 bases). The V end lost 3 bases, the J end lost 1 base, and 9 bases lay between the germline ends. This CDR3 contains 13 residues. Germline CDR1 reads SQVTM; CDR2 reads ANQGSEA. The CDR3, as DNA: TGCAGCGTTGACAGGGCTCCGAACACTGAAGCTTTCTTT. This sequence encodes CSVDRAPNTEAFF.

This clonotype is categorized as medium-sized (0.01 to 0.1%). CDR3 DNA: TGTGCCAGCTACATAGACCGGACAGGTCGCTATAATTCACCCCTCCACTTT. The encoded protein is CASYIDRTGRYNSPLHF. The chain uses TRBV6-1 and TRBJ1-6; TRBD1 aligns across 7 bases. CDR1 is MNHNS, CDR2 SASEGT, per germline. The ends lost 8 bases at V and 3 bases at J; junction bases unmatched: 13. CDR3 length: 17 residues.

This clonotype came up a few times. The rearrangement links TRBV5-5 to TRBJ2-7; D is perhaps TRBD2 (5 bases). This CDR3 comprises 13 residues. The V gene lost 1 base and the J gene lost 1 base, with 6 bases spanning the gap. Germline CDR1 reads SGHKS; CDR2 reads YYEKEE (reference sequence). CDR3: CASSLRTSYEQYF. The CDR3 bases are TGTGCCAGCAGCTTGAGGACTTCCTACGAGCAGTACTTC.

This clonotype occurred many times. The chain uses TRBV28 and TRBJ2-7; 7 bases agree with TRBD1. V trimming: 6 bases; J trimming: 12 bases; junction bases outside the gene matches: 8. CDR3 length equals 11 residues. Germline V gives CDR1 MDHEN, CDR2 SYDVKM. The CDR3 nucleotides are TGTGCCAGCAGCGACCGGGACAGCCCGTACTTC. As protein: CASSDRDSPYF. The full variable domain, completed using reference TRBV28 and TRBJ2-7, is DVKVTQSSRYLVKRTGEKVFLECVQDMDHENMFWYRQDPGLGLRLIYFSYDVKMKEKGDIPEGYSVSREKKERFSLILESASTNQTSMYLCASSDRDSPYFGPGTRLTVT.

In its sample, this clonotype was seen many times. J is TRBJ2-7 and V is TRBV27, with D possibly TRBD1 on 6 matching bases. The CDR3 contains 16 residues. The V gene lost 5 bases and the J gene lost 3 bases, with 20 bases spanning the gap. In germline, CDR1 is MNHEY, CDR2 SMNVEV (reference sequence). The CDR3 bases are TGTGCCAGCAGTCGGCAAGGGACAACCAGCCGCTACGAGCAGTACTTC. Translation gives CASSRQGTTSRYEQYF.

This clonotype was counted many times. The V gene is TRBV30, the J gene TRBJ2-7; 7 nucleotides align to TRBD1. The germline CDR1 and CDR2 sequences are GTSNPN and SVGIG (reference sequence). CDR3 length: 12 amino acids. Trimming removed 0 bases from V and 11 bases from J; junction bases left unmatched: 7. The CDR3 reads CAWSVGNRGEYF. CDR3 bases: TGTGCCTGGAGTGTGGGGAACAGGGGAGAGTACTTC.

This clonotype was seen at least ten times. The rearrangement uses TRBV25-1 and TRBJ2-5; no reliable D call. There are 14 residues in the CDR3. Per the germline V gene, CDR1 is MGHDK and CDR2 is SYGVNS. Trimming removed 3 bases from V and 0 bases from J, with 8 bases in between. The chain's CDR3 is CASSDILYQETQYF. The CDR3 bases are TGTGCCAGCAGTGACATACTGTACCAAGAGACCCAGTACTTC.

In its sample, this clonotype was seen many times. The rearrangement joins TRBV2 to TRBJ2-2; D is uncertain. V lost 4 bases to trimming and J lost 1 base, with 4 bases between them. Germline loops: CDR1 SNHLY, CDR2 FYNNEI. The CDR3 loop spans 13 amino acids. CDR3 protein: CASSAENTGELFF. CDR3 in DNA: TGTGCCAGCAGTGCTGAGAACACCGGGGAGCTGTTTTTT.

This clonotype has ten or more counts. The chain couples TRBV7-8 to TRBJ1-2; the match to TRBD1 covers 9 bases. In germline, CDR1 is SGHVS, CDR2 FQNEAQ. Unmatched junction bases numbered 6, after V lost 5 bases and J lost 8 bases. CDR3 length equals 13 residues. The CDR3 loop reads CASSRDRVSGYTF. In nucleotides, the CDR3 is TGTGCCAGCAGCAGGGACAGGGTTAGCGGCTACACCTTC. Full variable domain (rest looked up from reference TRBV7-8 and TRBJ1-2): GAGVSQSPRYKVAKRGQDVALRCDPISGHVSLFWYQQALGQGPEFLTYFQNEAQLDKSGLPSDRFFAERPEGSVSTLKIQRTQQEDSAVYLCASSRDRVSGYTFGSGTRLTVV.

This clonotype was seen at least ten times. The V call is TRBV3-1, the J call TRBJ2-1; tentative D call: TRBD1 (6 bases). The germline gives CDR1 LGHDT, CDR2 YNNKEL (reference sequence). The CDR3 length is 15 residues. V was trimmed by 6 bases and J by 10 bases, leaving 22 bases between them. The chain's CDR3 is CASSPGTLGQGEQFF. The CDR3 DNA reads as TGTGCCAGCAGTCCAGGGACACTGGGCCAAGGGGAGCAGTTCTTC.

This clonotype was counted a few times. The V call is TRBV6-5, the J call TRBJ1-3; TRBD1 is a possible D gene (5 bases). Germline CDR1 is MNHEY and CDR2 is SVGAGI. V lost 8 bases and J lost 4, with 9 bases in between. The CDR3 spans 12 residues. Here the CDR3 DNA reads TGTGCCAGCGGGACTACGGGAAACACCATATATTTT. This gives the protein CASGTTGNTIYF.

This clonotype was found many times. The CDR3 DNA reads TGTGCCACCAGGAAACAGGGGGCATTGGGGCAGCCCCAGCATTTT. Its translation: CATRKQGALGQPQHF. The V and J genes are TRBV15 and TRBJ1-5; 9 bases align to TRBD1. The CDR3 covers 15 residues. Unmatched junction bases numbered 10, after V lost 6 bases and J lost 7 bases. Looked up from germline, CDR1 is LNHNV and CDR2 is YYDKDF (reference sequence).

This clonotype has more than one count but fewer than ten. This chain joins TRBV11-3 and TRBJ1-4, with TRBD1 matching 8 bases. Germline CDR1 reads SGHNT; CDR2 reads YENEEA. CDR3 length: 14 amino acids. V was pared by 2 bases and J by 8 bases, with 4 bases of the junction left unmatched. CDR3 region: CASSLQGAGEKLFF. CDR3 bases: TGTGCCAGCAGCTTACAGGGGGCTGGAGAAAAACTGTTTTTT.